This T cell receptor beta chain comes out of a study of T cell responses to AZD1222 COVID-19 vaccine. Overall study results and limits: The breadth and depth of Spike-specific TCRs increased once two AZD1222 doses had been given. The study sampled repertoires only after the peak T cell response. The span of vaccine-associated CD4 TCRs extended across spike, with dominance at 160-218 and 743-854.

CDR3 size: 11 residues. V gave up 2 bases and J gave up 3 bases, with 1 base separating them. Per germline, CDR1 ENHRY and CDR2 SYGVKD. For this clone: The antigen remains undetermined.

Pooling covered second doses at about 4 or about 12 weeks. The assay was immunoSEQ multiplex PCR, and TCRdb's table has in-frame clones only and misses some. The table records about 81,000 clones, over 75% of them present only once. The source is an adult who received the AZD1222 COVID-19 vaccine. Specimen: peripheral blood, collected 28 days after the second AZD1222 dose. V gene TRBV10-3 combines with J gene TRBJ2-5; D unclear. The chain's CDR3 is CAISEKETQYF. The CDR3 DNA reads TGTGCCATCAGTGAGAAAGAGACCCAGTACTTC.